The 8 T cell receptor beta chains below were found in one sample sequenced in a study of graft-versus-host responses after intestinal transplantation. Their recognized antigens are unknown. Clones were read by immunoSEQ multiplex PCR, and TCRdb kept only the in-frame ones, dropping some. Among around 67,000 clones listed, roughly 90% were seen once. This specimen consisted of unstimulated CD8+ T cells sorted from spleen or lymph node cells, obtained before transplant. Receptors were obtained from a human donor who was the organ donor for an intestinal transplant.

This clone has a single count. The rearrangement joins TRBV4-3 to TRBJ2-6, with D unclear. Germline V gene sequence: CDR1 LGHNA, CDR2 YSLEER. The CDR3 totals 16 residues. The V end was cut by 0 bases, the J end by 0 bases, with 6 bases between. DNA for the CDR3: TGCGCCAGCAGCCAAGAGCACAGCTCTGGGGCCAACGTCCTGACTTTC. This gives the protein CASSQEHSSGANVLTF.

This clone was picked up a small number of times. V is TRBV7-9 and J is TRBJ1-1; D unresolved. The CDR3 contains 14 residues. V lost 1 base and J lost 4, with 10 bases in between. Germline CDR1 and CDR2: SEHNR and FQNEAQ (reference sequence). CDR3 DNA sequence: TGTGCCAGCAGCTTAGTGGAGTTGTTCACTGAAGCTTTCTTT. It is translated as CASSLVELFTEAFF. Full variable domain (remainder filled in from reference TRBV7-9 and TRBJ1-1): DTGVSQNPRHKITKRGQNVTFRCDPISEHNRLYWYRQTLGQGPEFLTYFQNEAQLEKSRLLSDRFSAERPKGSFSTLEIQRTEQGDSAMYLCASSLVELFTEAFFGQGTRLTVV.

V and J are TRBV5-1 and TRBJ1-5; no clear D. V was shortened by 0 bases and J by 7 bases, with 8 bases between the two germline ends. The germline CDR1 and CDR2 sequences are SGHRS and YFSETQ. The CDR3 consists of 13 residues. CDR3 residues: CASSLVFGQPQHF. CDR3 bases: TGCGCCAGCAGCTTGGTTTTTGGCCAGCCCCAGCATTTT.

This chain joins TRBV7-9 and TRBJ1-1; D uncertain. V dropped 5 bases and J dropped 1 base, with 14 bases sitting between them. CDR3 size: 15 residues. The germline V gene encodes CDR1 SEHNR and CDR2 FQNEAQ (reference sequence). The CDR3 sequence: CASSLTVGSNTEAFF. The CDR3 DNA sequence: TGTGCCAGCAGCCTAACAGTTGGTTCGAACACTGAAGCTTTCTTT.

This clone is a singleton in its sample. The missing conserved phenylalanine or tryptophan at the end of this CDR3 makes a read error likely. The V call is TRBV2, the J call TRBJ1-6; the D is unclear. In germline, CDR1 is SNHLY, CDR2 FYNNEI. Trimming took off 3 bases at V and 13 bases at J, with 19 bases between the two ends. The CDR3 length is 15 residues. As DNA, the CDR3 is TGTGCCAGCAGTGATCCTGCAGCGGGTGTGTTGCCCCTCCACCTT. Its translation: CASSDPAAGVLPLHL.

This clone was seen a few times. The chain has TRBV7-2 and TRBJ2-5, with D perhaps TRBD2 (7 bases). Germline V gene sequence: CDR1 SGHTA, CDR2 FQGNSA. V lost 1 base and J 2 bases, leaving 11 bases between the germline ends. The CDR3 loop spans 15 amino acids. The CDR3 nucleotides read TGTGCCAGCAGCTTAGGGGGGGGCCCACAAGAGACCCAGTACTTC. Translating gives CASSLGGGPQETQYF.

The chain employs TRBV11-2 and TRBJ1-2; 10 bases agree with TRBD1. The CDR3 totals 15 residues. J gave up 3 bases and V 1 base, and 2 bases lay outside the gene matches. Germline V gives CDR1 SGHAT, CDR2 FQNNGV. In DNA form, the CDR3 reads TGTGCCAGCAGCTTAGGGGACAGGGGTTACTATGGCTACACCTTC. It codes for CASSLGDRGYYGYTF.

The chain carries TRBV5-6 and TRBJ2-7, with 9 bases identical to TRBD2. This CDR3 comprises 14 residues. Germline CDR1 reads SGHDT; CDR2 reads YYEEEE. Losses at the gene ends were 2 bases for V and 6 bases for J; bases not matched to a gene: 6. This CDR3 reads CASSFGTSITEQYV. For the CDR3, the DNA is TGTGCCAGCAGCTTCGGGACTAGCATAACCGAGCAGTACGTC.